Following are 11 T cell receptor beta chains from one sample sequenced in a study of T cell responses to AZD1222 COVID-19 vaccine. The protocol was immunoSEQ multiplex PCR, while the TCRdb copy is restricted to in-frame clones and leaves out a portion. There are over 100,000 clones in the sample; around nine tenths occur only once, and roughly 2.6% lies in the top ten. Sequencing used peripheral blood, obtained on day 0 of AZD1222 vaccination. The receptors were sampled from an adult in good health.

The J gene is TRBJ1-1, the V gene TRBV3-1 (or the pseudogene TRBV3-2); D unresolved. The germline V and J ends were trimmed by 1 base and 2 bases, with 11 bases remaining between them. Germline V CDR1 and CDR2: LGHDT, YNNKEL (reference sequence). The CDR3 loop spans 15 amino acids. Here the CDR3 reads CASSQGTFTNTEAFF. The CDR3 bases are TGTGCCAGCAGCCAAGGGACTTTTACCAACACTGAAGCTTTCTTT.

This clone was recorded only once. CDR3 sequence reads: CASSPLLGVWTDTQYF. CDR3 bases: TGCGCCAGCAGCCCCCTCCTCGGGGTGTGGACAGATACGCAGTATTTT. The chain has TRBV4-1 and TRBJ2-3, with D possibly TRBD2 on 5 matching bases. Germline assignment: CDR1 MGHRA and CDR2 YSYEKL. This CDR3 has 16 residues. The V and J ends lost 4 bases and 3 bases respectively, with 17 bases between them.

The chain combines TRBV28 with TRBJ1-1; TRBD1 might be the D (5 bases). Germline V gene data show CDR1 as MDHEN and CDR2 as SYDVKM. The CDR3 has 12 residues. Trimming pared 9 bases from V and 6 bases from J, leaving 14 bases between. The CDR3 here is CASKRGDSEAFF. CDR3 in DNA: TGTGCCAGTAAACGGGGGGACTCTGAAGCTTTCTTT.

DNA of the CDR3: TGTGCCTGGAGTGTTAAACCGGGCCCTGGAAACACCATATATTTT. It yields the protein CAWSVKPGPGNTIYF. The chain joins TRBV30 to TRBJ1-3; no clear D gene. Trimming took 0 bases from V and 2 from J, leaving 11 bases between them. CDR1 and CDR2 from the germline V gene are GTSNPN and SVGIG (reference sequence). This CDR3 contains 15 residues.

The chain recombines TRBV3-1 (or the pseudogene TRBV3-2) with TRBJ2-1; tentatively, D is TRBD2 (7 bases). The CDR3 is 13 amino acids. V was clipped by 0 bases and J by 15 bases, with 15 bases between them. Germline CDR1 LGHDT, CDR2 YNNKEL (reference sequence). This CDR3 reads CASSQDEQGRGFF. CDR3 nucleotides: TGTGCCAGCAGCCAAGATGAGCAGGGGAGGGGGTTCTTC.

The chain is built from TRBV5-4 and TRBJ2-2; the match to TRBD2 covers 8 bases. J was trimmed by 5 bases and V by 2 bases; bases with no gene match: 5. The CDR3 contains 15 residues. In germline, CDR1 is SGHNT, CDR2 YYREEE (reference sequence). CDR3 amino acids: CASSFGAGETGELFF. CDR3 nucleotides: TGTGCCAGCAGCTTCGGAGCGGGGGAAACCGGGGAGCTGTTTTTT.

The chain is built from TRBV3-1 (or the pseudogene TRBV3-2) and TRBJ2-7; 10 positions agree with TRBD2. Germline V lookup: CDR1 LGHDT, CDR2 YNNKEL (reference sequence). The CDR3 totals 15 residues. V trimming: 2 bases; J trimming: 2 bases; junction bases outside the gene matches: 3. Written as DNA, the CDR3 is TGTGCCAGCAGCCAAAGGGGGACTAGCGCCTACGAGCAGTACTTC. Translation gives CASSQRGTSAYEQYF.

The rearrangement uses TRBV12-2 and TRBJ2-1; the table's D gene call, TRBD1, was not cross checked with the DNA. TRBV12-2 is a pseudogene segment. The CDR3 runs to 15 residues. In DNA, the CDR3 is TGTGCAAGTCGCTCTCCGGGACAGGGGCGCAATGAGCAGCTCTTC. Translating gives CASRSPGQGRNEQLF.

The V call is TRBV12-3 or TRBV12-4, the J call TRBJ1-5; D is ambiguous. Trimming took off 3 bases at V and 5 bases at J, with 2 bases between the two ends. This CDR3 has 11 residues. In DNA, the CDR3 is TGTGCCAGCAGTTTTGATCAGCCCCAGCATTTT. It yields the protein CASSFDQPQHF.

J is TRBJ1-2 and V is TRBV28; 7 nucleotides match TRBD1. V shed 5 bases and J 4 bases; nucleotides not matched to a gene: 4. This CDR3 has 13 amino acids. CDR1 is MDHEN, CDR2 SYDVKM, per germline. The CDR3 region is CASSRGQSYGYTF. The DNA of the CDR3 is TGTGCCAGCAGTCGGGGACAGTCCTATGGCTACACCTTC.

The chain carries TRBV12-3 or TRBV12-4 and TRBJ2-3; no definite D call. V lost 6 bases and J 6 bases, leaving 13 bases between the germline ends. CDR3 length: 13 residues. The CDR3 region is CASSLEQADTQYF. CDR3 sequence (DNA): TGTGCCAGCAGCCTAGAGCAGGCGGATACGCAGTATTTT.